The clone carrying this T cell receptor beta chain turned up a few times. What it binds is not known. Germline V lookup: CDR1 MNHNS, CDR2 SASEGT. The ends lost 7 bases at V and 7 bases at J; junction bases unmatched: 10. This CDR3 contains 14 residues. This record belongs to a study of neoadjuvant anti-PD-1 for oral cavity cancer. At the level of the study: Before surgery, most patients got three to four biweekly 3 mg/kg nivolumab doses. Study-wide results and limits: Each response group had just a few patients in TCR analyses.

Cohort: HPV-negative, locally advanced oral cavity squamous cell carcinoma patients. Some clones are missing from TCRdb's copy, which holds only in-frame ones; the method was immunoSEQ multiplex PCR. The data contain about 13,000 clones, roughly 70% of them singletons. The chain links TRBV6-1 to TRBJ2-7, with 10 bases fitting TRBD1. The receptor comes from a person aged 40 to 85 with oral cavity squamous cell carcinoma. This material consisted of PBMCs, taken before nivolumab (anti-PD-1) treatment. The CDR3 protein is CASTWGQGIEEQYF. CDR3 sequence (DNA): TGTGCCAGCACCTGGGGACAGGGGATCGAAGAGCAGTACTTC.